These 21 T cell receptor beta chains came from one sample sequenced in a study of blood T cell repertoires in COVID-19. TCRdb keeps only in-frame clones here, not all; method: immunoSEQ multiplex PCR. The sample has fewer than 350,000 clones, approximately 91% seen once. Sample: PBMCs or T cells enriched from blood (not recorded which). These receptors originate from a man aged 60 to 69 who had recovered from COVID-19.

The V gene is TRBV19, the J gene TRBJ2-5; 8 nucleotides align to TRBD1. The germline V gene has CDR1 LNHDA and CDR2 SQIVND (reference sequence). V trimming: 3 bases; J trimming: 0 bases; junction bases outside the gene matches: 3. The CDR3 runs 15 residues. This chain's CDR3 is CASSIRGPYQETQYF. The CDR3 nucleotides are TGTGCCAGTAGTATCAGGGGGCCGTACCAAGAGACCCAGTACTTC.

V gene TRBV9 combines with J gene TRBJ2-2; weak D call: TRBD1 (5 bases). This CDR3 has 15 residues. CDR1 and CDR2 from the germline V gene are SGDLS and YYNGEE. V was pared by 5 bases and J by 7 bases, with 18 bases between. The CDR3 region has the DNA TGTGCCAGCAGTACCTATGGACAACCCGGCGGGGAGCTGTTTTTT. Translation gives CASSTYGQPGGELFF.

This clone was observed a handful of times. The chain combines TRBV7-9 with TRBJ1-2; 10 nucleotides line up with TRBD1. Germline CDR1 is SEHNR and CDR2 is FQNEAQ (reference sequence). CDR3 length: 12 residues. Trimming removed 7 bases from V and 5 bases from J; junction bases left unmatched: 1. CDR3 nucleotides: TGTGCCAGCAAGGGACAGGGGTATGGCTACACCTTC. It is translated as CASKGQGYGYTF.

The chain joins TRBV7-2 to TRBJ1-5; D gene unclear. The V gene's germline CDR1 is SGHTA and CDR2 FQGNSA. V dropped 2 bases and J dropped 3 bases, with 11 bases sitting between them. CDR3 length: 15 residues. The CDR3 DNA is TGTGCCAGCAGCTTAACCAGAAACTACAATCAGCCCCAGCATTTT. This encodes CASSLTRNYNQPQHF.

The rearrangement uses TRBV18 and TRBJ2-7; D is unresolved. Trimming shortened V by 2 bases and J by 3 bases, and 11 bases separated the two germline ends. CDR1 is KGHSH and CDR2 is LQKENI in the germline V gene. The CDR3 is made up of 14 amino acids. CDR3 sequence: CASSPYQDYYEQYF. The CDR3 DNA follows: TGTGCCAGCTCACCATATCAGGATTACTACGAGCAGTACTTC. Using reference TRBV18 and TRBJ2-7 for the parts outside the CDR3, the full variable domain is NAGVMQNPRHLVRRRGQEARLRCSPMKGHSHVYWYRQLPEEGLKFMVYLQKENIIDESGMPKERFSAEFPKEGPSILRIQQVVRGDSAAYFCASSPYQDYYEQYFGPGTRLTVT.

This chain joins TRBV18 and TRBJ1-1, with D unresolved. Germline V gene sequence: CDR1 KGHSH, CDR2 LQKENI. The ends were cut back, 2 bases at V and 1 base at J, with 8 bases in the middle. The CDR3 is 14 residues long. In nucleotides, the CDR3 is TGTGCCAGCTCACCAACACGGGGGAACACTGAAGCTTTCTTT. Translating gives CASSPTRGNTEAFF.

This chain links TRBV5-1 with TRBJ2-1, with 10 positions matching TRBD1. Germline V lookup: CDR1 SGHRS, CDR2 YFSETQ. After removal of 2 bases from V and 8 bases from J, the junction contained 7 bases not matched to a gene. The CDR3 has 15 amino acids. CDR3 DNA sequence: TGCGCCAGCAGCTTCGGGGACAGGGGTATTTATGAGCAGTTCTTC. Translating it yields CASSFGDRGIYEQFF.

The genes are TRBV10-3 and TRBJ1-6; 7 nucleotides agree with TRBD1. The CDR3 covers 19 residues. The germline V gene has CDR1 ENHRY and CDR2 SYGVKD. V lost 3 bases to trimming and J lost 6 bases; unmatched junction nucleotides: 17. CDR3 sequence: CAISDSLVVQGGFNSPLHF. For the CDR3, the DNA is TGTGCCATCAGTGATTCCCTTGTGGTCCAGGGGGGTTTTAATTCACCCCTCCACTTT.

This chain joins TRBV10-3 and TRBJ2-7; tentative D call: TRBD2 (5 bases). Trimming removed 2 bases at V and 2 bases at J, with 10 bases between. Germline CDR1 reads ENHRY; CDR2 reads SYGVKD. The CDR3 covers 14 residues. The CDR3 here is CAISEGGAAYEQYF. CDR3 DNA: TGTGCCATCAGTGAGGGAGGCGCCGCCTACGAGCAGTACTTC.

The rearrangement uses TRBV24-1 and TRBJ2-3; D not certain. Germline CDR1 reads KGHDR; CDR2 reads SFDVKD. V lost 3 bases to trimming and J lost 7 bases, with 13 bases between them. The CDR3 loop spans 14 amino acids. CDR3 region: CATSDTTADNTQYF. The CDR3 nucleotides are TGTGCCACCAGTGATACAACCGCTGATAATACGCAGTATTTT.

The chain uses TRBV24-1 and TRBJ2-1; TRBD2 aligns across 10 bases. CDR1 and CDR2 from the germline V gene are KGHDR and SFDVKD. This CDR3 has 16 amino acids. V lost 4 bases to trimming and J lost 4 bases; unmatched junction nucleotides: 6. CDR3 DNA: TGTGCCACCAGTGAGGCCGGGACTAGCGTGTACAATGAGCAGTTCTTC. Residues: CATSEAGTSVYNEQFF.

The gene calls are TRBV27 and TRBJ2-3, with D perhaps TRBD1 (5 bases). The germline V gene has CDR1 MNHEY and CDR2 SMNVEV (reference sequence). V was clipped by 7 bases and J by 2 bases, with 10 bases between them. The CDR3 loop spans 13 amino acids. The CDR3: CASTPGATDTQYF. In nucleotides, the CDR3 is TGTGCCAGCACCCCTGGGGCCACAGATACGCAGTATTTT.

J is TRBJ1-4 and V is TRBV3-1 (or the pseudogene TRBV3-2), with a tentative D call TRBD1 (6 bases). The CDR3 has 14 amino acids. V was trimmed by 4 bases and J by 7 bases, leaving 13 bases between them. The germline V gene encodes CDR1 LGHDT and CDR2 YNNKEL (reference sequence). CDR3 in amino acids: CASSPSGVGEKLFF. CDR3 coding DNA: TGTGCCAGCAGCCCGTCAGGGGTGGGTGAAAAACTGTTTTTT.

The chain links TRBV5-4 to TRBJ1-4; D unresolved. The CDR3 has 14 amino acids. V was clipped by 1 base and J by 0 bases, with 4 bases between them. Germline loops: CDR1 SGHNT, CDR2 YYREEE (reference sequence). The CDR3 region is CASSLYATNEKLFF. The DNA for the CDR3 is TGTGCCAGCAGCTTGTATGCAACTAATGAAAAACTGTTTTTT.

The V and J genes are TRBV5-1 and TRBJ2-1, with 7 positions matching TRBD1. The CDR3 covers 14 residues. J was trimmed by 4 bases and V by 4 bases; bases with no gene match: 5. Germline values: CDR1 SGHRS, CDR2 YFSETQ. The CDR3 DNA reads as TGCGCCAGCAGCACGGGACAGTATTACAATGAGCAGTTCTTC. Translating gives CASSTGQYYNEQFF.

The chain couples TRBV7-6 to TRBJ1-6; unclear D gene. CDR3 length: 16 residues. The V and J ends lost 5 bases and 0 bases respectively, with 11 bases between them. Germline values: CDR1 SGHVS, CDR2 FNYEAQ. The CDR3 bases are TGTGCCAGCAGCCTAGGGTCCAGCTCCTATAATTCACCCCTCCACTTT. Translated, it gives CASSLGSSSYNSPLHF.

The V gene is TRBV7-9, the J gene TRBJ2-1; 10 bases agree with TRBD2. Trimming cost V 5 bases and J 15 bases; bases outside gene matches: 7. CDR3 length equals 12 residues. Germline V CDR1 and CDR2: SEHNR, FQNEAQ (reference sequence). In nucleotides, the CDR3 is TGTGCCAGCAGCCTCGGGACTAGCGTCCGGTTCTTC. Protein: CASSLGTSVRFF.

The chain employs TRBV29-1 and TRBJ1-1, with 8 nucleotides matching TRBD1. CDR3 size: 13 residues. The germline gives CDR1 SQVTM, CDR2 ANQGSEA. V shed 7 bases and J 2 bases; nucleotides not matched to a gene: 6. The DNA for the CDR3 is TGCAGCGCTTATGACAGGGGAAACACTGAAGCTTTCTTT. Its protein is CSAYDRGNTEAFF.

The V call is TRBV24-1, the J call TRBJ2-7; D might be TRBD1 (6 bases). Trimming left V 3 bases short and J 5 bases short, with 19 bases between. The germline V gene has CDR1 KGHDR and CDR2 SFDVKD. The CDR3 is 16 amino acids. The CDR3 is CATSDGGRGEGNEQYF. The CDR3, as DNA: TGTGCCACCAGTGATGGCGGCAGGGGAGAGGGCAACGAGCAGTACTTC.

The chain employs TRBV24-1 and TRBJ2-2, with TRBD1 identical over 7 bases. Germline V CDR1 and CDR2: KGHDR, SFDVKD. V was pared by 3 bases and J by 4 bases, with 4 bases of the junction left unmatched. This CDR3 is built from 15 residues. In DNA form, the CDR3 reads TGTGCCACCAGTGATGACAGGGTACCCACCGGGGAGCTGTTTTTT. This gives the protein CATSDDRVPTGELFF.

The chain carries TRBV11-2 and TRBJ2-7; 8 nucleotides match TRBD2. The CDR3 has 17 residues. In germline, CDR1 is SGHAT, CDR2 FQNNGV. The ends lost 3 bases at V and 3 bases at J; junction bases unmatched: 13. CDR3 loop: CASSFRFGDSGIYEQYF. The CDR3 coding sequence is TGTGCCAGCAGCTTTCGGTTTGGGGATAGCGGGATCTACGAGCAGTACTTC. Combining the CDR3 with reference TRBV11-2 and TRBJ2-7 gives the whole variable domain EAGVAQSPRYKIIEKRQSVAFWCNPISGHATLYWYQQILGQGPKLLIQFQNNGVVDDSQLPKDRFSAERLKGVDSTLKIQPAKLEDSAVYLCASSFRFGDSGIYEQYFGPGTRLTVT.